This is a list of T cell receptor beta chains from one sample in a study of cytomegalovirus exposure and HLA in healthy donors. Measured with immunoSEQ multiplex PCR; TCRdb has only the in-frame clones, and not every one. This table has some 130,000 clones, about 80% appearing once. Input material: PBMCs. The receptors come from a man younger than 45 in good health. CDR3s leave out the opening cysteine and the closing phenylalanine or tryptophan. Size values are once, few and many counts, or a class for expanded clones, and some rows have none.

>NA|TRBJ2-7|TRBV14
ASSHRTSGRYEQY
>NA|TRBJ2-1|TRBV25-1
ASRRGGNEQF
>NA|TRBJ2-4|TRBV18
ASSPGADLPQIQY
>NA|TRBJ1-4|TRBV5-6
ASSLRTANEKLF
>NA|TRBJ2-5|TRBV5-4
ASSFGGTGGETQY
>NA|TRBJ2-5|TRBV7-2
ASSPGGALRRETQY
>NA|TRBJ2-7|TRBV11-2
ASSPWTSGSEEQY
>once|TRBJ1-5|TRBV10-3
AISEIGDSSQPQH
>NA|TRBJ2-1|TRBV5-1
ASSLGPSGRNEQF
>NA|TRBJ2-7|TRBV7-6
ASSLEATGGPYEQY
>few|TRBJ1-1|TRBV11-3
ASSLDRIRDTEAF
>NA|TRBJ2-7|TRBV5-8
ASSSFAGGPYEQY
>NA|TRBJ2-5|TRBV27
ASSGPGLAGGPAETQY
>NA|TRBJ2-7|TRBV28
ASGGAGTYEQY
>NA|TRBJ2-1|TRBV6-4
ASSEEAPGNEQF
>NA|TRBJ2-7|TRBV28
ASSSLRQGARTEQY
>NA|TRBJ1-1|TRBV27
ASSLFQGNTEAF
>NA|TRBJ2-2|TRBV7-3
ASSLDRANTGELF
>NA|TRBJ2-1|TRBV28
ASSFSGYNEQF
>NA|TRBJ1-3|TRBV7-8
ASSYRGVPPGNTIY
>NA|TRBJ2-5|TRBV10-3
AIRTTGSETQY
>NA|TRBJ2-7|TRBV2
ASSEGVAGQSYEQY
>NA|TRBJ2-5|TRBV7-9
ASRPRGSGETQY
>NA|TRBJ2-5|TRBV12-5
ASGLMGSGGQETQY
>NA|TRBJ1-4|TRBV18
ASSPRGRVEEKLF
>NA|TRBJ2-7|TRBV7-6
ASSLVSGPRSEQY
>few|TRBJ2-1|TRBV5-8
ASRIPRQGGSNEQF
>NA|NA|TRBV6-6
ASSYSSAGPYEQY
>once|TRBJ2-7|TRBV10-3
AISQALNYEQY
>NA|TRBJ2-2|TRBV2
ASSDFGGTGAGELF
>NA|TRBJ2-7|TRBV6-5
ASRLTSGSSYEQY
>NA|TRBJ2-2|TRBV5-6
ASSPTRNTGGSGELF
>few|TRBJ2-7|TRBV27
ASSVIAGADEQY
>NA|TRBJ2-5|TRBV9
ASSAAGEETQY
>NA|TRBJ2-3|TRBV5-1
ASRRRTDTQY
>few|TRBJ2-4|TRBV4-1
ASSQMGLAGPTLAKNIQY
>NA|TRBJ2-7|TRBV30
ACPPSEGSPYEQY
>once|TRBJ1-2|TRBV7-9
STRHPSFSYGYT
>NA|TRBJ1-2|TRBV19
ASSMGQGTMANT
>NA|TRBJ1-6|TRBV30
AWSGTGFNSPLH
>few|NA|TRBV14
ASSQDWGTSNYEQY
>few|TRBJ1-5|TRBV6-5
ASSYDRGNQPQH
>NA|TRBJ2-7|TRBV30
ACPGQGPFEQY
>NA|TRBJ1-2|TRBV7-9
ASSQSNNYGYT
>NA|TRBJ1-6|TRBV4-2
ASSQGRSGNSPLH
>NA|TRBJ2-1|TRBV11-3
ASSPLRLAVGDEQF
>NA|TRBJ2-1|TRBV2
ASITGLAAYNEQF
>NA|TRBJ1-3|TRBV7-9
SSSLDGTGSGNTIY
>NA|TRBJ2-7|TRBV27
ASYSSSYEQY
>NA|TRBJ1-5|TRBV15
ATSRRGLPQH
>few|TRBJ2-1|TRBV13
ASSEAPYNEQF
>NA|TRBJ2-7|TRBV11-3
ASSETGGFSHEQY
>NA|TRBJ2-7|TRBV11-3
ASSPETSPYEQY
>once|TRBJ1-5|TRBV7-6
ASSGSELGQPQH
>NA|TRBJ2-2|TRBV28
ASSLFRNTGELF